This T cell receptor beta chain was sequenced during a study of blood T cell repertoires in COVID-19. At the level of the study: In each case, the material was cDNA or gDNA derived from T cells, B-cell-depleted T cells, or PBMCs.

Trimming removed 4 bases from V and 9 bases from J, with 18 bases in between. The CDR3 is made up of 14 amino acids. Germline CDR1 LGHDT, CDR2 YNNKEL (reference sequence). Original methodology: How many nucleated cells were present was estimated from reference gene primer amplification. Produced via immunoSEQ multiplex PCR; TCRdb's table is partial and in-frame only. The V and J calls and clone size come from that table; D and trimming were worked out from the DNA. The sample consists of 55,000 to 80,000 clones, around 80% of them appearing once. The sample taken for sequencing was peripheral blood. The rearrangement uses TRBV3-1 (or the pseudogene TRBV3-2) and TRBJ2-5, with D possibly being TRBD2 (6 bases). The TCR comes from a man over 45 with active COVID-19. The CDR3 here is CASSPGTPLGSQYF. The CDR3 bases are TGTGCCAGCAGCCCCGGGACTCCCCTGGGTTCCCAGTACTTC.